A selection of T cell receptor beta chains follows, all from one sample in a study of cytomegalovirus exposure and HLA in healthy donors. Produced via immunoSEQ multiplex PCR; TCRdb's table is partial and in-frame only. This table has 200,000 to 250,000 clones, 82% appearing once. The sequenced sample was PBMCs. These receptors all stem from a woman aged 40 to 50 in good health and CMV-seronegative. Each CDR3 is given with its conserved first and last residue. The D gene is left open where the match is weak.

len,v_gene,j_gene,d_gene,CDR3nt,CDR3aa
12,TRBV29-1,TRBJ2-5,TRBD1,TGCAGCGCAGGGGGCGGAATTGCGACCCAGTACTTC,CSAGGGIATQYF
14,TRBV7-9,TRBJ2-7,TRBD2,TGTGCCAGCAGCGTGCGGGGGGCCACCTACGAGCAGTACTTC,CASSVRGATYEQYF
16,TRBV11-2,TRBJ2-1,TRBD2,TGTGCCAGCGATAGGGCCGAGCGGGGGGGCCAGGATGAGCAGTTCTTC,CASDRAERGGQDEQFF
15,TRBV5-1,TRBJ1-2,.,TGCGCCAGCAGCTTGCTCGGGGGGAATAAGGATGGCTACACCTTC,CASSLLGGNKDGYTF
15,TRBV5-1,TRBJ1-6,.,TGCGCCAGCACTTTGGACGGGGGTGGAGATTCACCCCTCCACTTT,CASTLDGGGDSPLHF
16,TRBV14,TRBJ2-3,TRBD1,TGTGCCAGCAGCCAAGGGGGGACAGGGGGAGGAGATACGCAGTATTTT,CASSQGGTGGGDTQYF
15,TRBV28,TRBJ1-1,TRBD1,TGTGCCAGCAGTTTACTGGGGACAGGGGGCACTGAAGCTTTCTTT,CASSLLGTGGTEAFF
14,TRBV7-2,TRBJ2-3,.,TGTGCCAGCAACCCACGGAGTGGAGCAGATACGCAGTATTTT,CASNPRSGADTQYF
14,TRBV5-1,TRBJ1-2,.,TGCGCCAGCAGCTTTTCTACCTCGATCTATGGCTACACCTTC,CASSFSTSIYGYTF
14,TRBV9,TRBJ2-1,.,TGTGCCAGCAGCGTGCTGGGACATACGAATGAGCAGTTCTTC,CASSVLGHTNEQFF